Following are 15 T cell receptor beta chains from one sample sequenced in a study of T cell changes during pregnancy in multiple sclerosis. TCRdb's table, derived via immunoSEQ multiplex PCR, lists solely in-frame clones and lacks some. Of around 83,000 clones in the sample, just over 90% were seen once. The sample was CD4+ T cells from peripheral blood mononuclear cells, taken in the second trimester of pregnancy. The receptor set was obtained from a female donor with multiple sclerosis, enrolled in a pregnancy study.

The CDR3 DNA sequence: TGTGCCACCAGCAGAGTTGGGACTAGCGGGAACTACGAGCAGTACTTC. Amino acids: CATSRVGTSGNYEQYF. The chain employs TRBV15 and TRBJ2-7, with 13 nucleotides matching TRBD2. This CDR3 comprises 16 residues. Unmatched junction bases numbered 3, after V lost 1 base and J lost 3 bases. CDR1 and CDR2 (germline): LNHNV, YYDKDF (reference sequence).

J is TRBJ2-4 and V is TRBV6-6, with 12 nucleotides matching TRBD2. Germline V gene lookup returns CDR1 MNHNY and CDR2 SVGAGI (reference sequence). This CDR3 has 14 residues. The V and J ends lost 4 bases and 8 bases, in that order; junction bases with no gene match: 3. The CDR3 DNA reads TGTGCCAGCAGTTCTCGGACTAGCGGGGACATTCAGTACTTC. It translates to CASSSRTSGDIQYF.

This clone has just a few counts. This chain connects TRBV6-6 to TRBJ2-1; 8 bases align to TRBD1. Unmatched junction bases numbered 5, after V lost 5 bases and J lost 5 bases. Per germline, CDR1 MNHNY and CDR2 SVGAGI (reference sequence). This CDR3 comprises 14 residues. The CDR3 loop is CASSPWTGNNEQFF. In DNA, the CDR3 is TGTGCCAGCAGTCCCTGGACAGGGAACAATGAGCAGTTCTTC.

The chain links TRBV7-6 to TRBJ1-5; D uncertain. The CDR3 consists of 14 residues. Per germline, CDR1 SGHVS and CDR2 FNYEAQ. The V end lost 3 bases, the J end lost 3 bases, and 9 bases lay between the germline ends. The CDR3 is CASSLEGANQPQHF. CDR3 DNA sequence: TGTGCCAGCAGCTTGGAGGGTGCCAATCAGCCCCAGCATTTT.

V usage is TRBV5-5 and J usage is TRBJ2-2; D is perhaps TRBD2 (6 bases). Between the trimmed V and J ends, which lost 4 bases and 0 bases, there was a span of 10 bases. This CDR3 has 15 residues. The germline V gene has CDR1 SGHKS and CDR2 YYEKEE (reference sequence). The CDR3, as DNA: TGTGCCAGCAGCCCTGGGACTTCGAACACCGGGGAGCTGTTTTTT. Translated: CASSPGTSNTGELFF.

This clone turned up a few times. The rearrangement joins TRBV6-1 to TRBJ1-1; 7 nucleotides match TRBD1. Unmatched junction bases numbered 2, after V lost 4 bases and J lost 0 bases. In germline, CDR1 is MNHNS, CDR2 SASEGT. CDR3 size: 14 residues. The CDR3 here is CASSGQGMNTEAFF. The CDR3 nucleotides read TGTGCCAGCAGTGGACAGGGAATGAACACTGAAGCTTTCTTT.

The gene calls are TRBV28 and TRBJ1-4; 10 bases map to TRBD1. Trimming cost V 6 bases and J 8 bases; bases outside gene matches: 6. The CDR3 extends over 14 amino acids. Per the germline V gene, CDR1 is MDHEN and CDR2 is SYDVKM. The CDR3 sequence is CASSMTGGSEKLFF. The CDR3 nucleotides are TGTGCCAGCAGCATGACAGGGGGCAGCGAAAAACTGTTTTTT.

This chain links TRBV5-1 with TRBJ1-2; 7 nucleotides align to TRBD1. The ends lost 5 bases at V and 5 bases at J; junction bases unmatched: 6. Per the germline V gene, CDR1 is SGHRS and CDR2 is YFSETQ. The CDR3 is 13 residues long. CDR3 region: CASRPGQEYGYTF. The DNA of the CDR3 is TGCGCCAGCAGACCAGGACAGGAATATGGCTACACCTTC.

The genes are TRBV5-1 and TRBJ2-7; TRBD2 agrees at 12 bases. This CDR3 spans 15 amino acids. Unmatched junction bases numbered 5, after V lost 4 bases and J lost 3 bases. In germline, CDR1 is SGHRS, CDR2 YFSETQ. The CDR3 DNA is TGCGCCAGCAGCCGGACTAGCGGGGACAACTACGAGCAGTACTTC. This gives the protein CASSRTSGDNYEQYF.

The J gene is TRBJ2-5, the V gene TRBV5-1, with D possibly being TRBD2 (6 bases). This CDR3 has 14 amino acids. The germline CDR1 and CDR2 sequences are SGHRS and YFSETQ. With 2 bases removed from V and 5 bases from J, the gap between germline ends came to 13 bases. Here the CDR3 DNA reads TGCGCCAGCAGCTTCGTGGAGGGGTTGGAGACCCAGTACTTC. It is translated as CASSFVEGLETQYF.

The chain joins TRBV19 to TRBJ2-5; a possible D gene is TRBD1 (5 bases). V lost 5 bases and J lost 5, with 15 bases in between. CDR3 length equals 14 residues. Germline lookup yields CDR1 LNHDA and CDR2 SQIVND (reference sequence). The CDR3 is CASSEAGFSETQYF. CDR3 nucleotide sequence: TGTGCCAGTAGTGAGGCAGGGTTTTCGGAGACCCAGTACTTC.

J is TRBJ1-1 and V is TRBV7-2, with D maybe TRBD1 (5 bases). CDR3 size: 14 residues. Germline V gene lookup returns CDR1 SGHTA and CDR2 FQGNSA. This CDR3 is CAIKRGATNTEAFF. The CDR3 DNA reads TGTGCTATTAAAAGGGGCGCCACGAACACTGAAGCTTTCTTT.

CDR3: CASSLVTSGDYEQYF. CDR3 in DNA: TGCGCCAGCAGCTTGGTGACTAGCGGAGACTACGAGCAGTACTTC. The chain couples TRBV5-1 to TRBJ2-7; 9 bases match TRBD2. Losses at the gene ends were 0 bases for V and 3 bases for J; bases not matched to a gene: 4. CDR3 length: 15 amino acids. CDR1 and CDR2 from the germline V gene are SGHRS and YFSETQ.

This chain connects TRBV6-8 to TRBJ2-5; D uncertain. The V end lost 6 bases, the J end lost 3 bases, and 8 bases lay between the germline ends. This CDR3 contains 12 residues. CDR1 and CDR2 from the germline V gene are MNHGY and SAAAGT. CDR3 amino acids: CASRRPKETQYF. The CDR3 DNA follows: TGTGCCAGCAGGCGCCCTAAAGAGACCCAGTACTTC.

This chain links TRBV20-1 with TRBJ2-4; D remains unclear. V lost 2 bases and J lost 10, with 6 bases in between. CDR1 and CDR2 from the germline V gene are DFQATT and SNEGSKA (reference sequence). The CDR3 extends over 10 amino acids. CDR3 sequence (DNA): TGCAGTGCTAGATCTTCTATTCAGTACTTC. Translating gives CSARSSIQYF.